The TCR beta chain described here comes from a study of vaccination effects on CD4 cells after COVID-19. Study-level results: Marked clonal contraction was seen in infection- and vaccine-induced clones late after vaccination. The study, lacking early post-infection timepoints, had few convalescent patients.

CD4+ T cells specific for antigen were expanded with viral peptide pools by the ViraFEST assay before sequencing. Following an approximately 9-day culture, CD4+ T cells were purified. Prior SARS-CoV-2 infection was absent in the vaccine recipients, as shown by negative nucleocapsid antibodies. Each culture well received roughly 1.9 million PBMC. These cells were then cultured in IMDM with 9 to 10 IU/ml IL-2 and roughly 10 ug/ml peptides. Cultures received IL-2 medium that replaced half the medium on days 3 and 7. Germline CDR1 and CDR2: DFQATT and SNEGSKA (reference sequence). There are 9 residues in the CDR3. Data came from immunoSEQ multiplex PCR; TCRdb stores just in-frame clones and leaves some out. The sample has around 28,000 clones, more than 60% seen once. About this clone: The antigen remains unidentified. At one end, the junction sequence differs from germline, possibly due to a read error.

The sample in question was CD4+ T cells from PBMCs cultured with SARS-CoV-2 spike peptides, obtained before COVID-19 vaccination. The sequence derives from a human donor who received a COVID-19 vaccine. This sequence joins TRBV20-1 and TRBJ1-2, with D possibly matching TRBD1 (6 bases). CDR3 DNA sequence: TGCAGTGCTGGAGACAGGCACACCTTC. Its protein product is CSAGDRHTF.